This record concerns one TCR beta chain sequence. This sample is part of a study of blood T cell repertoires in COVID-19. On the study more broadly: Researchers got acute and convalescent COVID-19 samples from the United States, Italy and Spain. T cells, B-cell-depleted T cells, or PBMCs supplied cDNA or gDNA.

The CDR3 sequence is 19 residues long. Original processing methods: Nucleated cell number was recorded as an estimate derived from reference gene primer amplification. The method was immunoSEQ multiplex PCR; TCRdb's version includes in-frame clones alone and lacks a portion of them. V and J calls and clone size are given by that table; D and trimming were obtained from the DNA. The sample lists 60,000 to 70,000 clones, about 84% occurring once. The gene calls are TRBV21-1 and TRBJ1-3; TRBD1 is the table's D call, not checked against the DNA. TRBV21-1 represents a pseudogene. Sequencing used peripheral blood. The receptor was isolated from a human donor in a cohort sampled during active COVID-19. CDR3 region: CASSKIVARVSFAGNTIYF. The DNA for the CDR3 is TGTGCCAGCAGCAAAATAGTCGCCAGGGTCAGTTTCGCTGGAAACACCATATATTTT.